These 20 T cell receptor beta chains were sequenced from one sample in a study of shared clonotypes between healthy human individuals. Generated by immunoSEQ multiplex PCR, the TCRdb table keeps only in-frame clones and is missing some. The table lists over a million clones, roughly 96% of them singletons. The sequenced material came from naive CD4+ T cells sorted from blood. Subset denoted: CD45RA+ positively selected. The source is a man younger than 45 in good health.

This clone has a single count. The rearrangement joins TRBV6-5 to TRBJ2-7; TRBD1 agrees at 9 bases. Germline V gives CDR1 MNHEY, CDR2 SVGAGI. The V segment lost 2 bases and the J segment 12 bases; nucleotides outside the gene matches: 5. This CDR3 comprises 12 residues. The CDR3 spells CASSYDRGSLYF. The CDR3, as DNA: TGTGCCAGCAGTTACGACAGGGGGTCCCTGTACTTC.

The chain uses TRBV5-4 and TRBJ2-5; possibly TRBD2 for D (6 bases). The germline V and J ends were trimmed by 4 bases and 2 bases, with 15 bases remaining between them. Germline V gene data show CDR1 as SGHNT and CDR2 as YYREEE (reference sequence). The CDR3 totals 15 residues. The CDR3 nucleotides read TGTGCCAGCAGCACGGGACTCGCGAAACAAGAGACCCAGTACTTC. This codes for CASSTGLAKQETQYF.

The chain is built from TRBV7-9 and TRBJ2-7; D call uncertain. Looked up from germline, CDR1 is SEHNR and CDR2 is FQNEAQ (reference sequence). This CDR3 contains 14 residues. Trimming removed 3 bases at V and 3 bases at J, with 12 bases between. This CDR3 is CASSFSGLDYEQYF. Here the CDR3 DNA reads TGTGCCAGCAGCTTTTCCGGGTTGGACTACGAGCAGTACTTC.

This clone appeared a single time. A junction end diverges from the germline sequence, so it may reflect a read error. This chain uses TRBV9 with TRBJ1-1; D is perhaps TRBD1 (5 bases). In germline, CDR1 is SGDLS, CDR2 YYNGEE. This CDR3 has 12 residues. CDR3 in amino acids: CASSMHGGLTVF. The CDR3 DNA is TGTGCCAGCAGCATGCACGGGGGGTTGACGGTCTTT.

The chain combines TRBV4-3 with TRBJ2-7; TRBD2 matches at 11 bases. Per the germline V gene, CDR1 is LGHNA and CDR2 is YSLEER. The CDR3 runs 16 residues. V gave up 3 bases and J gave up 1 base; unmatched junction bases: 5. The CDR3 DNA is TGCGCCAGCAGCCACTATACTAGCGGGGGTTCCTACGAGCAGTACTTC. It specifies CASSHYTSGGSYEQYF.

The chain joins TRBV28 to TRBJ1-2, with 7 nucleotides matching TRBD1. From germline, CDR1 is MDHEN and CDR2 SYDVKM. This CDR3 is 15 amino acids long. The V and J ends lost 2 bases and 4 bases, in that order; junction bases with no gene match: 7. The CDR3 here is CASSLVVGGGYGYTF. The CDR3 DNA is TGTGCCAGCAGTTTAGTTGTAGGGGGCGGCTATGGCTACACCTTC.

The gene calls are TRBV9 and TRBJ2-3, with a weak D call TRBD1 (5 bases). V shed 0 bases and J shed 0 bases, with 14 bases lying between them. The CDR3 totals 17 residues. The V gene's germline CDR1 is SGDLS and CDR2 YYNGEE. The CDR3 here is CASSVGRGSTSTDTQYF. Written as DNA, the CDR3 is TGTGCCAGCAGCGTAGGAAGGGGCAGCACTAGCACAGATACGCAGTATTTT.

V and J are TRBV5-1 and TRBJ2-1; perhaps TRBD2 as D (5 bases). Germline V gene lookup returns CDR1 SGHRS and CDR2 YFSETQ. V gave up 1 base and J gave up 4 bases, with 9 bases separating them. This CDR3 comprises 14 residues. CDR3 amino acids: CASSLFPGYNEQFF. The CDR3 bases are TGCGCCAGCAGCTTGTTCCCGGGATACAATGAGCAGTTCTTC.

This clone was seen just once. V usage is TRBV5-1 and J usage is TRBJ2-1, with 10 bases fitting TRBD1. The CDR3 sequence is 14 residues long. The ends lost 4 bases at V and 9 bases at J; junction bases unmatched: 7. From germline, CDR1 is SGHRS and CDR2 YFSETQ. The CDR3 DNA reads as TGCGCCAGCAGCCCTCCGGGACAGGGGTTTGAGCAGTTCTTC. It translates to CASSPPGQGFEQFF.

V usage is TRBV10-3 and J usage is TRBJ2-3; 9 positions match TRBD2. Germline V gives CDR1 ENHRY, CDR2 SYGVKD. J was trimmed by 1 base and V by 5 bases; bases with no gene match: 1. The CDR3 is made up of 14 amino acids. CDR3 in amino acids: CAISRTSGTDTQYF. In nucleotides, the CDR3 is TGTGCCATCAGTCGGACTAGCGGCACAGATACGCAGTATTTT.

V usage is TRBV5-4 and J usage is TRBJ1-1; D call uncertain. The germline V gene encodes CDR1 SGHNT and CDR2 YYREEE (reference sequence). V gave up 5 bases and J gave up 5 bases, with 19 bases separating them. This CDR3 is built from 15 residues. The chain's CDR3 is CASSPNLGLETEAFF. The DNA of the CDR3 is TGTGCCAGCAGTCCGAATTTGGGCTTAGAGACTGAAGCTTTCTTT.

V gene TRBV9 combines with J gene TRBJ1-3; TRBD1 is a possible D gene (5 bases). With 5 bases removed from V and 1 base from J, the gap between germline ends came to 10 bases. The CDR3 covers 14 residues. Germline loops: CDR1 SGDLS, CDR2 YYNGEE. CDR3 DNA sequence: TGTGCCAGCAGGGCCGGGACTTCTGGAAACACCATATATTTT. Amino acid sequence: CASRAGTSGNTIYF.

The V and J genes are TRBV6-5 and TRBJ2-1, with a tentative D call TRBD2 (6 bases). CDR3 size: 15 residues. Germline CDR1 is MNHEY and CDR2 is SVGAGI. Trimming shortened V by 7 bases and J by 3 bases, and 16 bases separated the two germline ends. The CDR3 loop is CASTDGSPDYNEQFF. The CDR3 nucleotides are TGTGCCAGCACCGACGGGAGTCCGGACTACAATGAGCAGTTCTTC.

The gene calls are TRBV6-5 and TRBJ2-7; perhaps TRBD1 as D (7 bases). Germline V CDR1 and CDR2: MNHEY, SVGAGI. Trimming took 5 bases from V and 6 from J, leaving 20 bases between them. The CDR3 runs 15 residues. Written as DNA, the CDR3 is TGTGCCAGCAGTCAACACGACAGGGAGGTAAGCGAGCAGTACTTC. Translation gives CASSQHDREVSEQYF.

The rearrangement uses TRBV6-1 and TRBJ2-1, with D perhaps TRBD1 (5 bases). This CDR3 region has 13 residues. Germline CDR1 MNHNS, CDR2 SASEGT. The V end lost 6 bases, the J end lost 8 bases, and 14 bases lay between the germline ends. CDR3 residues: CASRPDRTHEQFF. CDR3 coding DNA: TGTGCCAGCAGACCCGACAGAACCCATGAGCAGTTCTTC.

Comment on this clone: The sample has other DNA sequences that encode this CDR3 too. CDR3 sequence: CASSGTANYGYTF. In nucleotides, the CDR3 is TGTGCCAGCAGCGGGACAGCGAACTATGGCTACACCTTC. This chain connects TRBV2 to TRBJ1-2, with 7 bases matching TRBD1. The CDR3 length is 13 residues. Trimming cost V 6 bases and J 2 bases; bases outside gene matches: 3. Germline V gene data show CDR1 as SNHLY and CDR2 as FYNNEI.

The V gene is TRBV4-1, the J gene TRBJ2-3, with D perhaps TRBD2 (6 bases). CDR1 is MGHRA and CDR2 is YSYEKL in the germline V gene. CDR3 length: 13 residues. Trimming pared 6 bases from V and 4 bases from J, leaving 11 bases between. The CDR3 nucleotides read TGCGCCAGCAGGGGGCGGGATGCAGATACGCAGTATTTT. Translated, it gives CASRGRDADTQYF.

The chain couples TRBV9 to TRBJ2-1; 7 bases match TRBD2. The CDR3 totals 14 residues. CDR1 is SGDLS and CDR2 is YYNGEE in the germline V gene. J gave up 6 bases and V 5 bases, and 8 bases lay outside the gene matches. CDR3 amino acids: CASRAAGAGNEQFF. The DNA for the CDR3 is TGTGCCAGCAGAGCCGCGGGAGCGGGCAATGAGCAGTTCTTC.

V and J are TRBV15 and TRBJ1-2; tentatively, D is TRBD1 (6 bases). This CDR3 comprises 14 residues. The V gene's germline CDR1 is LNHNV and CDR2 YYDKDF (reference sequence). The ends were cut back, 1 base at V and 7 bases at J, with 13 bases in the middle. CDR3 in DNA: TGTGCCACCAGCAGAGCCACAGGGTATCTTGGCTACACCTTC. Its translation: CATSRATGYLGYTF.

J is TRBJ2-4 and V is TRBV2; tentatively, D is TRBD1 (5 bases). V lost 3 bases and J lost 2, with 8 bases in between. The CDR3 contains 14 residues. Germline loops: CDR1 SNHLY, CDR2 FYNNEI. CDR3 sequence reads: CASSDQGSKNIQYF. CDR3 nucleotide sequence: TGTGCCAGCAGTGATCAGGGTTCCAAAAACATTCAGTACTTC.